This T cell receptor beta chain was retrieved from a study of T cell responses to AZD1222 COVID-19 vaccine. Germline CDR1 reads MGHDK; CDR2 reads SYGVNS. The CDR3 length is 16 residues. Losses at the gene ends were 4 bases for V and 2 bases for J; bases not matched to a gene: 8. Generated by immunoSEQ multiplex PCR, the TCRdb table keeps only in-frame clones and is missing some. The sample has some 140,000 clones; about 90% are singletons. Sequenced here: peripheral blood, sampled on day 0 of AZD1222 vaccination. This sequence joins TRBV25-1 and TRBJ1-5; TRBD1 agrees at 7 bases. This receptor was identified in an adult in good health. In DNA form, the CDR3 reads TGTGCCAGCAGTGGTGTAGGGGGCTCGGGCAATCAGCCCCAGCATTTT. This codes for CASSGVGGSGNQPQHF.